This T cell receptor beta chain derives from a study of cytomegalovirus exposure and HLA in healthy donors. Primers included in the PCR were 60 Vbeta and 13 Jbeta primers. Per the original methods: Per a later analysis, the number of unique TCR beta chains was some 80 million, of which 8.5 million to 11 million were shared. Sequencing used immunoSEQ multiplex PCR; TCRdb keeps in-frame clones, though not all of them. That table supplies the V and J calls and clone size; D and trimming were determined from the DNA. The table records 120,000 to 150,000 clones, around three quarters of them present only once. Overall study findings and caveats: TCR beta V- and J-gene trimming, according to a later analysis, was linked to a missense DCLRE1C variant. Researchers reportedly found TCR beta sequences accurately predicted most subjects' HLA-A and HLA-B alleles. For presence/absence analyses, sequencing depth was assumed to be roughly uniform across donors.

The CDR3 has 14 residues. V was trimmed by 0 bases and J by 2 bases, leaving 5 bases between them. The germline V gene has CDR1 PRHDT and CDR2 FYEKMQ (reference sequence). With respect to this clone: The antigen is unknown.

This chain uses TRBV13 with TRBJ2-1; D uncertain. Sequencing was carried out using PBMCs. This clonotype was obtained from a woman aged 40-49 years in good health and CMV-seronegative. This CDR3 reads CASSLGGAYNEQFF. The CDR3 DNA sequence: TGTGCCAGCAGCTTAGGCGGTGCCTACAATGAGCAGTTCTTC.